A selection of T cell receptor beta chains follows, all from one sample in a study of T cells in Graves' hyperthyroidism and ophthalmopathy. In TCRdb, the multiplex PCR reads were re-called with MiXCR into one record per CDR3 protein. The data contain a few hundred thousand distinct CDR3 sequences, approximately 16% of them singletons. The sequencing sample was made of blood. The source is a woman in her thirties or forties with Graves' ophthalmopathy. Both conserved end residues are part of each CDR3. D genes are given only for firm matches. Clone size appears in some rows only: once, few, many, or a class for an expanded clone.

size	D	V	J	DNA	CDR3
many	-	TRBV6-1	TRBJ2-7	TGTGCCAGCAGTCCCAGGGGACGTGGCTCCTACGAGCAGTACTTC	CASSPRGRGSYEQYF
-	-	TRBV20-1	TRBJ2-7	TGCAGTGCTAGAGAGGGGACCTACGAGCAGTACTTC	CSAREGTYEQYF
-	-	TRBV20-1	TRBJ1-4	TGCAGTGCTACCGGGGGGGGCGTTGAAAAACTGTTTTTT	CSATGGGVEKLFF
few	-	TRBV7-9	TRBJ2-4	TGTGCCAGCATGGGGGGTCAAAACATTCAGTACTTC	CASMGGQNIQYF
-	TRBD1	TRBV5-8	TRBJ2-5	TGTGCCAGCAGCGCCCCGGGACAGGGTACGGAGACCCAGTACTTC	CASSAPGQGTETQYF
many	TRBD2	TRBV6-2/TRBV6-3	TRBJ2-1	TGTGCCAGCCGGACTAGCCCTTACAATGAGCAGTTCTTC	CASRTSPYNEQFF
many	TRBD1	TRBV30	TRBJ1-2	TGTGCCTGGAGTTCGACGACTTGGGACAGCAAAAACTATGGCTACACCTTC	CAWSSTTWDSKNYGYTF
many	-	TRBV2	TRBJ2-7	TGTGCCAGCAGTGAAGAACGGGGGCGTCTATACGAGCAGTACTTC	CASSEERGRLYEQYF
many	-	TRBV28	TRBJ2-4	TGTGCCAGCAGTTCCCCCAATGCCAAAAACATTCAGTACTTC	CASSSPNAKNIQYF
many	TRBD2	TRBV5-1	TRBJ2-1	TGCGCCAGCAGCTTGGTAGCGGGGTGGAATGAGCAGTTCTTC	CASSLVAGWNEQFF
many	-	TRBV27	TRBJ2-6	TGTGCCAGCAGTTTGCGAAGCTCTGGGGCCAACGTCCTGACTTTC	CASSLRSSGANVLTF
many	-	TRBV11-2	TRBJ2-5	TGTGCCAGCAGCTTTCCCGGCGGGGCAATCCAAGAGACCCAGTACTTC	CASSFPGGAIQETQYF
many	TRBD2	TRBV2	TRBJ2-1	TGTGCCAGCAGTGAATACCGGACTAGAGGTCATGAGCAGTTCTTC	CASSEYRTRGHEQFF
few	TRBD1	TRBV27	TRBJ2-3	TGTGCCAGCAGTTTTATCCAGGGGGCCCAGTATTTT	CASSFIQGAQYF
many	-	TRBV3-1	TRBJ2-5	TGTGCCAGCAGCCCCGGGCCGGCAGAGACCCAGTACTTC	CASSPGPAETQYF
many	TRBD1	TRBV2	TRBJ2-7	TGTGCCAGCAGTGGTGGGACAGGGGGCTACGAGCAGTACTTC	CASSGGTGGYEQYF
-	-	TRBV5-5	TRBJ1-1	TGTGCCAGCATTCGCGGACAGCCCAATGAAGCTTTCTTT	CASIRGQPNEAFF
-	TRBD1	TRBV5-8	TRBJ1-1	TGCGCCAGCAGCTTGGGGAGGGACAGGGTGAACACTGAAGCTTTCTTT	CASSLGRDRVNTEAFF
-	TRBD1	TRBV12-3/TRBV12-4	TRBJ1-3	TGTGCCAGCAGCTACACAGGGGCTGGAAACACCATATATTTT	CASSYTGAGNTIYF
many	-	TRBV6-1	TRBJ1-6	TGTGCCAGCAGTGCCCTTGAGGGGTCCTATAATTCACCCCTCCACTTT	CASSALEGSYNSPLHF
few	-	TRBV6-1	TRBJ1-4	TGTGCCAGCAGCTCAGGGTGGACTAATGAAAAACTGTTTTTT	CASSSGWTNEKLFF
many	TRBD2	TRBV4-1	TRBJ2-3	TGTGCCAGCAGTCTAGCGGGAGTGCCAGATACGCAGTATTTT	CASSLAGVPDTQYF
-	-	TRBV7-9	TRBJ2-3	TGTGCCAGCAGCCTCCGGGACGGGATAGATACGCAGTATTTT	CASSLRDGIDTQYF
-	TRBD2	TRBV5-1	TRBJ2-3	TGCGCCAGCAGCTCCTACGGGGGGGAGACGCAGTATTTT	CASSSYGGETQYF
many	-	TRBV11-2	TRBJ2-1	TGTGCCAGCAGCTTAGGTTTTTACAATGAGCAGTTCTTC	CASSLGFYNEQFF
-	-	TRBV4-2	TRBJ2-7	TGTGCCAGCAGCCAAGATAAAGGGCGGACCCTCTACGAGCAGTACTTC	CASSQDKGRTLYEQYF
-	TRBD1	TRBV5-6	TRBJ1-1	TGTGCCAGCAGCCTAAGGGGGCCCGCTGAAGCTTTCTTT	CASSLRGPAEAFF
many	-	TRBV2	TRBJ2-1	TGTGCCAGCAGTGTACAGGGATACAATGAGCAGTTCTTC	CASSVQGYNEQFF
-	TRBD1	TRBV19	TRBJ1-5	TGTGCCAGTAGTGTACAGGGGGCTTGGGGTAGCAATCAGCCCCAGCATTTT	CASSVQGAWGSNQPQHF
many	TRBD1	TRBV11-2	TRBJ1-1	TGTGCCAGCAGCCCTCGACAGGGTGGGAGCACTGAAGCTTTCTTT	CASSPRQGGSTEAFF
-	-	TRBV29-1	TRBJ2-5	TGCAGCGGTACAGGGTATATTGGTCAAGAGACCCAGTACTTC	CSGTGYIGQETQYF
many	-	TRBV5-1	TRBJ2-2	TGCGCCAGCAGTTTATCAGGGCAGACCGGGGAGCTGTTTTTT	CASSLSGQTGELFF
-	-	TRBV19	TRBJ2-7	TGTGCCAGTAGGAGAGACACCAGCTCCTACAATGAGCAGTACTTC	CASRRDTSSYNEQYF
many	-	TRBV7-2	TRBJ2-1	TGTGCCAGCAGCTTATTATCGGGGGTAAGCCTCTACAATGAGCAGTTCTTC	CASSLLSGVSLYNEQFF
few	TRBD1	TRBV28	TRBJ1-5	TGTGCCAGCACCAAGGGGCAGGGGGCGGTTCAGCCCCAGCATTTT	CASTKGQGAVQPQHF
-	TRBD1	TRBV19	TRBJ2-2	TGTGCCAGTAGTCCAGCAGGGGGCGCTTACACCGGGGAGCTGTTTTTT	CASSPAGGAYTGELFF
-	-	TRBV6-5	TRBJ2-3	TGTGCCAGCAGTTACCCGGACACAGATACGCAGTATTTT	CASSYPDTDTQYF
many	-	TRBV7-9	TRBJ1-1	TGTGCCAGCAGCCCAGGCCGTACCATGAACACTGAAGCTTTCTTT	CASSPGRTMNTEAFF
many	-	TRBV2	TRBJ1-5	TGTGCCAGCAGTGGCGACAGCCTAAACAATCAGCCCCAGCATTTT	CASSGDSLNNQPQHF
-	TRBD2	TRBV9	TRBJ2-3	TGTGCCAGCAGCGTTCTGGCGGGAGAAGATACGCAGTATTTT	CASSVLAGEDTQYF
many	TRBD1	TRBV18	TRBJ1-6	TGTGCCAGCTCACCGGGACAGCAGGTATCACCCCTCCACTTT	CASSPGQQVSPLHF
many	-	TRBV7-9	TRBJ1-1	TGTGCCAGCAGCTTTGGGATCATGAACACTGAAGCTTTCTTT	CASSFGIMNTEAFF
many	TRBD1	TRBV18	TRBJ1-5	TGTGCCAGCTCACCACTAGCTCCCGGACAGGGAAGCAATCAGCCCCAGCATTTT	CASSPLAPGQGSNQPQHF
once	TRBD2	TRBV5-4	TRBJ2-3	TGTGCCAGCAGCTTTAGTTATAGCGGGGGGGCCGTGTATTTT	CASSFSYSGGAVYF
-	-	TRBV6-2/TRBV6-3	TRBJ1-2	TGTGCCAGCAGTTACTCGACCGCGGGCGGCTACACCTTC	CASSYSTAGGYTF
many	TRBD2	TRBV2	TRBJ2-1	TGTGCCAGTATCGGACTAGCGGGACCTATGGGGCAGTTCTTC	CASIGLAGPMGQFF
many	TRBD2	TRBV3-1	TRBJ2-1	TGTGCCAGCAGCCACGGACTAGCGGGGGGGCAGTTCTTC	CASSHGLAGGQFF
-	-	TRBV5-1	TRBJ1-3	TGCGCCAGCAGCCAACCGGTCCGGCAGTTATCCTCTGGAAACACCATATATTTT	CASSQPVRQLSSGNTIYF
few	-	TRBV7-9	TRBJ1-1	TGTGCCAGCAGTACGGCACGGGAAGCTTTCTTT	CASSTAREAFF